Sequencing of this T cell receptor beta chain was carried out in a study of T-cell reconstitution after alpha-beta-depleted transplantation in children. This clonotype showed up just a few times. TCRbeta library preparation incorporated unique molecular identifiers. TCRdb re-analysed the PCR reads in MiXCR, keeping a single row per CDR3 protein. The repertoire holds around 250,000 distinct CDR3 sequences, with 9.9% as singletons. CDR3 length: 16 amino acids. Trimming at V came to 1 base and at J to 4 bases, leaving 4 bases not matched to a gene. In germline, CDR1 is LGHDT, CDR2 YNNKEL (reference sequence).

Sequenced here: PBMCs from the stem cell graft donor, sampled from the stem cell graft. The chain has TRBV3-1 and TRBJ2-7; 13 bases fit TRBD2. The sequence derives from a human donor who donated a stem cell graft to a child with SCID. CDR3: CASSQASGLAGYEQYF. The CDR3 nucleotides are TGTGCCAGCAGCCAAGCTTCGGGACTAGCGGGGTACGAGCAGTACTTC.